This T cell receptor (beta chain) was sequenced for a study of T cell repertoires in cytomegalovirus infection. About the research overall: Carrying CMV and the relevant HLA type showed in public TCR beta signatures.

The sample holds a few counts of this clonotype. As yet, its antigen is unknown. Overall study findings and caveats: HLA-C-restricted CMV-specific TCR beta clonotypes prevailed in the ex vivo response.

Germline assignment: CDR1 MNHEY and CDR2 SVGEGT. The CDR3 length is 13 residues. Trimming took off 4 bases at V and 7 bases at J, with 8 bases between the two ends. TCRdb passed the reads through MiXCR, listing each CDR3 protein once. Seen here are about 200,000 distinct CDR3 sequences, 8% to 10% observed once, and the top ten hold about 4.2%. V is TRBV6-2 or TRBV6-3 and J is TRBJ1-6; D uncertain. The sequenced sample consisted of PBMCs. The clonotype originates from a human donor in good health (CMV status not recorded). Some clones in this sample may be carry-over from other donors' samples. The CDR3 sequence: CASSFLENSPLHF. CDR3 bases: TGTGCCAGCAGTTTCCTAGAAAATTCACCCCTCCACTTT.